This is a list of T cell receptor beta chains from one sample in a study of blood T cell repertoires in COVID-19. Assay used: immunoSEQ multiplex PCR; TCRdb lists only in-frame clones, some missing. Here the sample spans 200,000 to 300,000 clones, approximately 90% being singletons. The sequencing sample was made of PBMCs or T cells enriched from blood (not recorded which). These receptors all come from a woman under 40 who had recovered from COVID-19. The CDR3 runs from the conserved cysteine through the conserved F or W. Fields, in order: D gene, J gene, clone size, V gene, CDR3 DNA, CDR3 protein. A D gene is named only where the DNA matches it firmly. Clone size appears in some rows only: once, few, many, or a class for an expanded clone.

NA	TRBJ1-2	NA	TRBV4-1	TGCGCCAGCAGCCAAGCCGACCCTAGAGGTGGCTACACCTTC	CASSQADPRGGYTF
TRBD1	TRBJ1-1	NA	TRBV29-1	TGCAGCGTCCCAACCCAACAGGGGTCCCCTGAAGCTTTCTTT	CSVPTQQGSPEAFF
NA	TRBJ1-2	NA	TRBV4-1	TGCGCCAGCAGCCCGACCCTACAGTATGGCTACACCTTC	CASSPTLQYGYTF
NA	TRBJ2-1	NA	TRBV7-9	TGTGCCAGCAGCCCCTCACAAGGGGCCGCCTACAATGAGCAGTTCTTC	CASSPSQGAAYNEQFF
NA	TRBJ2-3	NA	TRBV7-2	TGTGCCAGCAGCCTCGGACTCTTACCTAGCACAGATACGCAGTATTTT	CASSLGLLPSTDTQYF
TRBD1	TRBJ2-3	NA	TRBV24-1	TGTGCCACCAGTGATTCCAGACCTTTACCGGGACAGGTATCAGATACGCAGTATTTT	CATSDSRPLPGQVSDTQYF
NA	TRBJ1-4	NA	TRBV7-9	TGTGCCAGCAGCTTATCGTCAGGCGTTAATGAAAAACTGTTTTTT	CASSLSSGVNEKLFF
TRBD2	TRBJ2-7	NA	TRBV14	TGTGCCAGCAGCCAAGGGATTAGCGGGAGTGTGTACGAGCAGTACTTC	CASSQGISGSVYEQYF
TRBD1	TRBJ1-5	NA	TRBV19	TGTGCCAGTAGGTCGGACAGGGGCAATCAGCCCCAGCATTTT	CASRSDRGNQPQHF
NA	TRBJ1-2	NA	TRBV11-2	TGTGCCAGCAGCCCTATGGGGGGGAAGGATGGCTACACCTTC	CASSPMGGKDGYTF
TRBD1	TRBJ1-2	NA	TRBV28	TGTGCCAGCAGTTTAGGGACAGGGCTCTTTGGCTACACCTTC	CASSLGTGLFGYTF
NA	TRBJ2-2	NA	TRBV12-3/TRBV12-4	TGTGCCAGCAGCCTAGGCACCGGGGAGCTGTTTTTT	CASSLGTGELFF
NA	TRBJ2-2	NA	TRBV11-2	TGTGCCAGCAGCTTAGATCCATTAGCAGGGGAGCACACCGGGGAGCTGTTTTTT	CASSLDPLAGEHTGELFF
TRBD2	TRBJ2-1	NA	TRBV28	TGTGCCAGCAGCGATCCCCGTAGCGGGAGACGGGCCCATGAGCAGTTCTTC	CASSDPRSGRRAHEQFF
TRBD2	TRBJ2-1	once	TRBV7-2	TGTGCCAGCAGCTTGTGGACTAGCGGGAGGGGTGAGCAGTTCTTC	CASSLWTSGRGEQFF
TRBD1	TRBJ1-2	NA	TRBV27	TGTGCCACCCAGGTGTACTTTGGGGACAGGTTAAATGGCTACACCTTC	CATQVYFGDRLNGYTF
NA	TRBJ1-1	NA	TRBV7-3	TGTGCCAGCAGCTTACACAGTCGCACTGAAGCTTTCTTT	CASSLHSRTEAFF
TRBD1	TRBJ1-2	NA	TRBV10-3	TGTGCCACCTACCTAGGGGGCAGCCAGCGTGTGGTCTACACCTTC	CATYLGGSQRVVYTF
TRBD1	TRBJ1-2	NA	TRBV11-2	TGTGCCAGCAGTCGGGACAGTATGAACTATGGCTACACCTTC	CASSRDSMNYGYTF
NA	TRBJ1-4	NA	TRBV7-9	TGTGCCAGCAGCTTAGCGGGGACATCTGAAAAACTGTTTTTT	CASSLAGTSEKLFF
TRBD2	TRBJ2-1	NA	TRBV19	TGTGCCAGTAGGGGAGGGAGGGCCCGGCACAATGAGCAGTTCTTC	CASRGGRARHNEQFF
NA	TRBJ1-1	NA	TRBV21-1	TGTGCCAGCAGCAAAGGGAGAAGGTCGGGGGTTTATGAAGCTTTCTTT	CASSKGRRSGVYEAFF
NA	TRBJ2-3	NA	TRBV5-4	TGTGCCAGCAGCGCAGGGACAACTAGCACAGATACGCAGTATTTT	CASSAGTTSTDTQYF
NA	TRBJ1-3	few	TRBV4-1	TGCGCCAGCAGCCAAGACGAGAGGTCTGGAAACACCATATATTTT	CASSQDERSGNTIYF
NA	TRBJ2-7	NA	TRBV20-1	TGCAGTGCTAGTGGCAGGGCGGACTACGAGCAGTACTTC	CSASGRADYEQYF
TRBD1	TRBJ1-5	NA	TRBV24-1	TGTGCCACCAGCGCTTCGCGGGACAGGGGGCTTGTGAGCAATCAGCCCCAGCATTTT	CATSASRDRGLVSNQPQHF
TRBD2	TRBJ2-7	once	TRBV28	TGTGCCAGCAGTTCTCCAGCGGGAGGGCCCTACGAGCAGTACTTC	CASSSPAGGPYEQYF
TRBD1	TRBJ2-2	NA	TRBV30	TGTGCCTGGACCCAAATGGACAGGGGGTGGACCGGGGAGCTGTTTTTT	CAWTQMDRGWTGELFF
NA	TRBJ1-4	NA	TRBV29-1	TGCAGCGTTTCCCACGGGACTAATGAAAAACTGTTTTTT	CSVSHGTNEKLFF
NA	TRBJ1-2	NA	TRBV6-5	TGTGCCAGCAGCCGCAGGGAAGGGTATGGCTACACCTTC	CASSRREGYGYTF
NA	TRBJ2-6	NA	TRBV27	TGTGCCAGCAGTTTGCAGGGGACGAGGGCCAACGTCCTGACTTTC	CASSLQGTRANVLTF
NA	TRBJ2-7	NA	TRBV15	TGTGCCACCAGCACGAACAAGGGAGTCTGGACCTACGAGCAGTACTTC	CATSTNKGVWTYEQYF
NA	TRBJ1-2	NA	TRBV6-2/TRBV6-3	TGTGCCAGCAGTTATAGCTATGGCTACACCTTC	CASSYSYGYTF
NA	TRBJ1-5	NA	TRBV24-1	TGTGCCACCATGGCCGGGGGGGGTAGCAATCAGCCCCAGCATTTT	CATMAGGGSNQPQHF
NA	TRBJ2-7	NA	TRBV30	TGTGCCTGGAGTGTAGGGGGCTACGAGCAGTACTTC	CAWSVGGYEQYF
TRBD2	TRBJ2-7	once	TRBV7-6	TGTGCCAGCAGCTTAGGATGGGGACTAGCGGGAGGTCATCTGAGCTCCTACGAGCAGTACTTC	CASSLGWGLAGGHLSSYEQYF
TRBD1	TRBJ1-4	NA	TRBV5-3	TGTGCCAGAACCCAGGGGGCGCAGTGTGAAAAACTGTTTTTT	CARTQGAQCEKLFF
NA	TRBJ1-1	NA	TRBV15	TGTGCCACCAGCGTTGGACAGTTGAACACTGAAGCTTTCTTT	CATSVGQLNTEAFF
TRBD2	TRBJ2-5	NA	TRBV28	TGTGCCAGCAGTTCCAATCTAGCGGGAGGCGGGGAGACCCAGTACTTC	CASSSNLAGGGETQYF
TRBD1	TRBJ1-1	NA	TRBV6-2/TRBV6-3	TGTGCCAGCAGTTTTGTCCCGGGACAGGGCCCGAACACTGAAGCTTTCTTT	CASSFVPGQGPNTEAFF
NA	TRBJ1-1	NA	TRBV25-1	TGTGCCAGCAGTGAATTTGGGGAGGGGACTGAAGCTTTCTTT	CASSEFGEGTEAFF
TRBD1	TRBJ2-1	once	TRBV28	TGTGCCAGCAGTCTAGTGGTCCCAGGGGGCGTTGGGGTCCCCTACAATGAGCAGTTCTTC	CASSLVVPGGVGVPYNEQFF
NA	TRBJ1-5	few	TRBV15	TGTGCCACCCGAGGGAGTGGGGGCAATCAGCCCCAGCATTTT	CATRGSGGNQPQHF
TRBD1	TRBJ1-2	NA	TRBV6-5	TGTGCCAGCAGTTCACAGGGGGCGTCCTATGGCTACACCTTC	CASSSQGASYGYTF
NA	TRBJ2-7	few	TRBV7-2	TGTGCCAGCAGCCCCAACCTCGGGGGCGAGCAGTACTTC	CASSPNLGGEQYF
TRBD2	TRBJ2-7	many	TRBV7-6	TGTGCCAGCAGCTTGGGACTAGCGGGAGAGGTCGAGCAGTACTTC	CASSLGLAGEVEQYF
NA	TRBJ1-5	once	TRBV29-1	TGCAGCGTTGAGTTGGGAGGAAATCAGCCCCAGCATTTT	CSVELGGNQPQHF
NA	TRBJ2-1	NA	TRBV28	TGTGCCAGCAAACCCGACAGGACCACCTACAATGAGCAGTTCTTC	CASKPDRTTYNEQFF
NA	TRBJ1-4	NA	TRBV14	TGTGCCAGCAGCCAGAGGGTCAATGAAAAACTGTTTTTT	CASSQRVNEKLFF
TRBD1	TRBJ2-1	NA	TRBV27	TGTGCCAGCTCTTGGGACAGGGGCTCCTACAATGAGCAGTTCTTC	CASSWDRGSYNEQFF
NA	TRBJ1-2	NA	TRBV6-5	TGTGCCAGCAGTTACACCGACAGGTTCCAAGGAGGTGGCTACACCTTC	CASSYTDRFQGGGYTF